Listed here are 27 T cell receptor beta chains from one sample, sequenced in a study of monozygotic twins with inflammatory bowel disease. Using the 5' RACE reads, TCRdb records one entry per CDR3 protein without DNA. The data show tens of thousands of distinct CDR3 sequences, and the top ten clones hold 6.5% to 9%. The sequenced material came from blood. These TCRs come from a human donor with ulcerative colitis or Crohn's disease, or a healthy co-twin of an affected twin (not recorded which).

V usage is TRBV12-3 or TRBV12-4 and J usage is TRBJ2-1; the D call of TRBD2 rests on TCRdb alone, since no DNA is present to check it. CDR3 length: 15 amino acids. The CDR3 region is CASRGTSGVVDEQFF.

The chain uses TRBV2 and TRBJ2-1. Germline CDR1 and CDR2: SNHLY and FYNNEI. The CDR3 has 15 residues. CDR3 region: CASSESQITYNEQFF.

The J gene is TRBJ1-1, the V gene TRBV12-3 or TRBV12-4; TCRdb reports TRBD1, a call that lacks DNA to check it against. CDR3 size: 15 residues. This CDR3 is CASTDTTGGNTEAFF.

V is TRBV7-8 and J is TRBJ1-2. CDR1 is SGHVS, CDR2 FQNEAQ, per germline. The CDR3 sequence is 16 residues long. The CDR3 reads CASSLPWVAGNYGYTF.

The rearrangement uses TRBV7-9 and TRBJ2-7; the TCRdb call, TRBD1, lacks DNA for checking. The germline gives CDR1 SEHNR, CDR2 FQNEAQ (reference sequence). This CDR3 comprises 15 residues. CDR3 residues: CASSSRRGAFYEQYF.

V usage is TRBV6-2 or TRBV6-3 and J usage is TRBJ2-7; the D gene TCRdb calls, TRBD2, cannot be checked with no DNA. Germline loops: CDR1 MNHEY, CDR2 SVGEGT. The CDR3 runs 13 residues. The CDR3 protein is CASTQQEGYKQYF.

The CDR3 region is CASSLITGGPYNEQFF. The chain recombines TRBV7-9 with TRBJ2-1; TCRdb picks TRBD2, but there is no DNA to check that call. The length of the CDR3 is 16 residues. Germline V gene data show CDR1 as SEHNR and CDR2 as FQNEAQ (reference sequence). Filled out from reference TRBV7-9 and TRBJ2-1, the complete variable domain reads DTGVSQNPRHKITKRGQNVTFRCDPISEHNRLYWYRQTLGQGPEFLTYFQNEAQLEKSRLLSDRFSAERPKGSFSTLEIQRTEQGDSAMYLCASSLITGGPYNEQFFGPGTRLTVL.

The rearrangement uses TRBV12-3 or TRBV12-4 and TRBJ2-3; lacking DNA, the TRBD2 call made by TCRdb goes unchecked. The CDR3 is 16 amino acids. The CDR3 sequence: CASSLEVAGAADTQYF.

The chain employs TRBV18 and TRBJ2-2; TCRdb gives TRBD1 as the D gene, but with no DNA this cannot be confirmed. Germline assignment: CDR1 KGHSH and CDR2 LQKENI. The CDR3 is made up of 17 amino acids. The CDR3 here is CASSPIFQGQNTGELFF.

J is TRBJ2-5 and V is TRBV7-9; TCRdb proposes TRBD2, but this gene call is untestable without DNA. The germline gives CDR1 SEHNR, CDR2 FQNEAQ (reference sequence). This CDR3 contains 15 residues. CDR3: CASSLGWGALETQYF.

This chain joins TRBV7-3 and TRBJ2-2; TCRdb's assignment of TRBD1 cannot be checked, as there is no DNA. Germline loops: CDR1 SGHTA, CDR2 FQGTGA. The length of the CDR3 is 18 residues. The CDR3: CASSLRGTGVVNTGELFF.

The CDR3 sequence is CASSYPAAGDQTGELFF. The chain uses TRBV6-5 and TRBJ2-2; no DNA is available, so the TRBD2 call from TCRdb remains unchecked. CDR1 is MNHEY and CDR2 is SVGAGI in the germline V gene. The CDR3 extends over 17 amino acids.

CDR3 residues: CASRKQGAGTGELFF. The V call is TRBV6-1, the J call TRBJ2-2; no DNA is available, so the TRBD1 call from TCRdb remains unchecked. Germline V CDR1 and CDR2: MNHNS, SASEGT. The CDR3 length is 15 residues.

The chain employs TRBV2 and TRBJ1-1. Germline-derived CDR1 and CDR2 are SNHLY and FYNNEI. The CDR3 is 11 amino acids. The CDR3 sequence: CASSTTTEAFF.

This chain uses TRBV24-1 with TRBJ2-1; the TCRdb D gene call, TRBD1, has no DNA to confirm it. The CDR3 has 16 amino acids. Germline assignment: CDR1 KGHDR and CDR2 SFDVKD. CDR3 sequence: CATSDPGTGGGNEQFF.

This rearrangement joins TRBV7-2 to TRBJ2-5; the D call from TCRdb, TRBD1, cannot be confirmed without DNA. Germline values: CDR1 SGHTA, CDR2 FQGNSA. The CDR3 length is 13 residues. This CDR3 is CASSSYWGETQYF.

This CDR3 reads CASSPESGGDTDTQYF. J is TRBJ2-3 and V is TRBV7-9; there is no DNA to check the TCRdb D call of TRBD1. In germline, CDR1 is SEHNR, CDR2 FQNEAQ (reference sequence). The CDR3 is 16 residues long.

The chain employs TRBV20-1 and TRBJ1-6; as DNA is missing, the TRBD1 call by TCRdb cannot be tested. Germline CDR1 and CDR2: DFQATT and SNEGSKA (reference sequence). The CDR3 totals 15 residues. The CDR3 region is CSANGGGSNNSPLHF.

J is TRBJ2-2 and V is TRBV5-1; TCRdb selects TRBD1, and the lack of DNA leaves this call unchecked. Germline CDR1 and CDR2: SGHRS and YFSETQ. CDR3 size: 15 residues. The CDR3 region is CASSRQGKATGELFF. Based on the CDR3 plus reference TRBV5-1 and TRBJ2-2, the full variable domain is KAGVTQTPRYLIKTRGQQVTLSCSPISGHRSVSWYQQTPGQGLQFLFEYFSETQRNKGNFPGRFSGRQFSNSRSEMNVSTLELGDSALYLCASSRQGKATGELFFGEGSRLTVL.

The rearrangement uses TRBV27 and TRBJ1-6. This CDR3 spans 13 amino acids. CDR1 is MNHEY, CDR2 SMNVEV, per germline (reference sequence). CDR3 in amino acids: CASSLQPHGALHF.

This chain connects TRBV12-3 or TRBV12-4 to TRBJ2-5; the D call of TRBD1 rests on TCRdb alone, since no DNA is present to check it. This CDR3 spans 13 amino acids. CDR3 region: CASRMGQQETQYF.

The chain couples TRBV2 to TRBJ2-2. CDR1 and CDR2 from the germline V gene are SNHLY and FYNNEI. This CDR3 spans 11 amino acids. CDR3 protein: CASGFTGELFF. Complete variable domain (other parts from reference TRBV2 and TRBJ2-2): EPEVTQTPSHQVTQMGQEVILRCVPISNHLYFYWYRQILGQKVEFLVSFYNNEISEKSEIFDDQFSVERPDGSNFTLKIRSTKLEDSAMYFCASGFTGELFFGEGSRLTVL.

The chain uses TRBV10-3 and TRBJ2-3. Germline lookup yields CDR1 ENHRY and CDR2 SYGVKD. The length of the CDR3 is 12 residues. CDR3 protein: CAISESADTQYF.

This chain uses TRBV4-2 with TRBJ1-1. Germline values: CDR1 LGHNA, CDR2 YNFKEQ. CDR3 length equals 13 residues. This CDR3 reads CASSQGWGPEAFF.

The genes are TRBV7-2 and TRBJ1-2; TCRdb's assignment of TRBD1 cannot be checked, as there is no DNA. This CDR3 has 14 amino acids. Looked up from germline, CDR1 is SGHTA and CDR2 is FQGNSA. The CDR3 sequence is CASSLNREGHGYTF. The full variable domain, with the rest looked up from reference TRBV7-2 and TRBJ1-2, is GAGVSQSPSNKVTEKGKDVELRCDPISGHTALYWYRQSLGQGLEFLIYFQGNSAPDKSGLPSDRFSAERTGGSVSTLTIQRTQQEDSAVYLCASSLNREGHGYTFGSGTRLTVV.

The genes are TRBV5-1 and TRBJ2-3. The length of the CDR3 is 16 residues. Germline CDR1 and CDR2: SGHRS and YFSETQ. CDR3 region: CASSRADLPFGDTQYF. The variable domain in full, with the rest retrieved from reference TRBV5-1 and TRBJ2-3, is KAGVTQTPRYLIKTRGQQVTLSCSPISGHRSVSWYQQTPGQGLQFLFEYFSETQRNKGNFPGRFSGRQFSNSRSEMNVSTLELGDSALYLCASSRADLPFGDTQYFGPGTRLTVL.

J is TRBJ2-4 and V is TRBV20-1; TCRdb returns TRBD2, unconfirmable since there is no DNA. Germline V gene data show CDR1 as DFQATT and CDR2 as SNEGSKA (reference sequence). The CDR3 is 19 amino acids. The CDR3 here is CSASRREGTVSRAKNIQYF.